The clone carrying this T cell receptor beta chain is a singleton in its sample. Its antigen is unidentified. The data are from a study of cytomegalovirus exposure and HLA in healthy donors. Study-level points and caveats: Previously analyzed data showed that most TCR beta V segments were productive at a frequency of about 87% or about 30%. Most CMV-associated TCR beta chains appeared HLA-restricted in a later analysis.

The PCR made use of 60 Vbeta and 13 Jbeta primers. The method was immunoSEQ multiplex PCR; TCRdb's version includes in-frame clones alone and lacks a portion of them. There are fewer than 150,000 clones in the sample; roughly 80% occur only once, and less than 1.5% lies in the top ten. This TCR was sampled from a female donor in good health and CMV-seronegative. Material: PBMCs.

For the CDR3, the DNA is TGTGCCAGCAGGAGACAGGGAGAAGGAGCTGAAGCTTTCTTT. Encoded protein: CASRRQGEGAEAFF. The gene calls are TRBV5-4 and TRBJ1-1; 7 nucleotides agree with TRBD1. V was pared by 5 bases and J by 6 bases, with 10 bases of the junction left unmatched. Germline values: CDR1 SGHNT, CDR2 YYREEE (reference sequence). CDR3 length equals 14 residues.